At least ten counts were recorded for the clone carrying this T cell receptor beta chain. The record originates from a study of T cells in Graves' hyperthyroidism and ophthalmopathy. Regions amplified from RNA transcripts were the TCR beta CDR3 regions. The primer set for the first-round RT-PCR of the TCR CDR3 was HTBI. TCRdb fed the multiplex PCR reads into MiXCR, producing one record per CDR3 protein. The table records hundreds of thousands of distinct CDR3 sequences, about a fifth of them present only once. Germline V gene data show CDR1 as DFQATT and CDR2 as SNEGSKA (reference sequence). The CDR3 loop spans 15 amino acids. The V and J ends lost 0 bases and 3 bases respectively, with 13 bases between them.

This sequence was found in a man aged 25-45 years with Graves' ophthalmopathy. Source material: blood. The chain recombines TRBV20-1 with TRBJ2-3, with a possible D match to TRBD1 (6 bases). The CDR3 loop is CSARDRQGWTDTQYF. CDR3 bases: TGCAGTGCTAGAGATCGGCAGGGGTGGACAGATACGCAGTATTTT.